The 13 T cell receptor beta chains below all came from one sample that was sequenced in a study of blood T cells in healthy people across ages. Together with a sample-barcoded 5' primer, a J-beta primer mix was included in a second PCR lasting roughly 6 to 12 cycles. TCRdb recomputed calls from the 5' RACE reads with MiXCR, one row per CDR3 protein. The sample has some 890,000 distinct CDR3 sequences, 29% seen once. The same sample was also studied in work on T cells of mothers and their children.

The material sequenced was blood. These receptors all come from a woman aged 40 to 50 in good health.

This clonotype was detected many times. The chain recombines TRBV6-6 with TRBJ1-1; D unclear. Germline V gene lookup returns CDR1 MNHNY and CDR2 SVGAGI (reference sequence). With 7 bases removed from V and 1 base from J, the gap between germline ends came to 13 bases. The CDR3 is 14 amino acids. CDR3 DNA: TGTGCCAGCATCCCCCCGCGAGGGAACACTGAAGCTTTCTTT. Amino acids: CASIPPRGNTEAFF.

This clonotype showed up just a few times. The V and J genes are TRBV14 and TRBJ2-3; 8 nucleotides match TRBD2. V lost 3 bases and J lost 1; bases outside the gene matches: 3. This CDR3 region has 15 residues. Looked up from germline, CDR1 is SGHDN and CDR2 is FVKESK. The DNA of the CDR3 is TGTGCCAGCAGCCAGTGGCGGGGGGGCACAGATACGCAGTATTTT. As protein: CASSQWRGGTDTQYF.

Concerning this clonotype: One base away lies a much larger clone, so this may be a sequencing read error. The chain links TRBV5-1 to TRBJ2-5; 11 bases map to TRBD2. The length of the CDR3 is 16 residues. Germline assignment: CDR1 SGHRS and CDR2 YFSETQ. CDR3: CAGSLTSGALEETQYF. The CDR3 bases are TGCGCCGGCAGCTTGACTAGCGGGGCCCTTGAAGAGACCCAGTACTTC.

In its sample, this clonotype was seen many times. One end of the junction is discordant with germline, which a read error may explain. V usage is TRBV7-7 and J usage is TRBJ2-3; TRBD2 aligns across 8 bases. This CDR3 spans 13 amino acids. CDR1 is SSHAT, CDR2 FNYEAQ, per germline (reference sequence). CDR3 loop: CASSPGGRATQYF. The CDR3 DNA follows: TGTGCTAGCAGCCCGGGGGGGCGCGCTACGCAGTATTTT.

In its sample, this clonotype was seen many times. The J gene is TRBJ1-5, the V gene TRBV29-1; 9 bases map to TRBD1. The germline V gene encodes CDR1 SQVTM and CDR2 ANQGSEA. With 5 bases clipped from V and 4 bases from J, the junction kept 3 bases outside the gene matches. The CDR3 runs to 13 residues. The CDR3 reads CSVRDRANQPQHF. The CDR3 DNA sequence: TGCAGCGTTCGGGACAGGGCGAATCAGCCCCAGCATTTT.

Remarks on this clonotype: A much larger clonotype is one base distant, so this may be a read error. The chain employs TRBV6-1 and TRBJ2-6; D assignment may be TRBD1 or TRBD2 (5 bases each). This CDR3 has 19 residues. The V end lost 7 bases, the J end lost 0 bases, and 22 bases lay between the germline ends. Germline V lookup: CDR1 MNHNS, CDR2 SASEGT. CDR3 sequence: CASTVSVGRCSSGANVLTF. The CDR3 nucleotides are TGTGCCAGCACCGTATCCGTGGGACGCTGCAGCTCTGGGGCCAACGTCCTGACTTTC.

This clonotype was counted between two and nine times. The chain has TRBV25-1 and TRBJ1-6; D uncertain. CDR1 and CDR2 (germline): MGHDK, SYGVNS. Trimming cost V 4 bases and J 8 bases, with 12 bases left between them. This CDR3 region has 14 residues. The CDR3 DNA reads TGTGCCAGCAGTGCCTTGGATAGGGATTCACCCCTCCACTTT. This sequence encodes CASSALDRDSPLHF.

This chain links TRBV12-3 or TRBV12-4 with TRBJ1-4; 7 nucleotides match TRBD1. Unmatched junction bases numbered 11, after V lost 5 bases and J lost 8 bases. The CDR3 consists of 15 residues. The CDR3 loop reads CASSTRQGRGEKLFF. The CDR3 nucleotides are TGTGCCAGCAGTACCCGACAGGGTCGGGGGGAAAAACTGTTTTTT.

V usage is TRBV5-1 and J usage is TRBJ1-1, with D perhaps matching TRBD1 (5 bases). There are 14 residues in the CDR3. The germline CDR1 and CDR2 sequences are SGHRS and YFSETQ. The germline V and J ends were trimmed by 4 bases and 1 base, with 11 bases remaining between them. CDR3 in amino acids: CASSRVGENTEAFF. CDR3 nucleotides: TGCGCCAGCAGCCGAGTGGGGGAGAACACTGAAGCTTTCTTT.

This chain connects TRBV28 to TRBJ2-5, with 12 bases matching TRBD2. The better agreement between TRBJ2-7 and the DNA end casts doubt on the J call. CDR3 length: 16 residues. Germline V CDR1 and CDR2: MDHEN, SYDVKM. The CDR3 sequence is CASSSPLAGGLIEQYF. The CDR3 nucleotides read TGTGCCAGCAGTTCGCCTCTAGCGGGGGGGCTCATCGAGCAGTACTTC.

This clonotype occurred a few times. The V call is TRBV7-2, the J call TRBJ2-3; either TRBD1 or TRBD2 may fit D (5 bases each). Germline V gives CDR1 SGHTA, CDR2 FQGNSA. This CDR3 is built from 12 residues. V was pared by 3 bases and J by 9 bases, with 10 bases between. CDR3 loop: CASSLGRQTQYF. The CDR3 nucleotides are TGTGCCAGCAGCTTGGGACGTCAAACGCAGTATTTT.

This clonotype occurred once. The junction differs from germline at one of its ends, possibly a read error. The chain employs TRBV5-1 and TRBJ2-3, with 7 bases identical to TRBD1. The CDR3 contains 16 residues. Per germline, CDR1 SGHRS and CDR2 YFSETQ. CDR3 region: CAGSLGTDPFTDTQYF. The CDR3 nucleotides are TGCGCCGGCAGCTTAGGGACAGATCCATTCACAGATACGCAGTATTTT. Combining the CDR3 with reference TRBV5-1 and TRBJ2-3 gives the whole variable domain KAGVTQTPRYLIKTRGQQVTLSCSPISGHRSVSWYQQTPGQGLQFLFEYFSETQRNKGNFPGRFSGRQFSNSRSEMNVSTLELGDSALYLCAGSLGTDPFTDTQYFGPGTRLTVL.

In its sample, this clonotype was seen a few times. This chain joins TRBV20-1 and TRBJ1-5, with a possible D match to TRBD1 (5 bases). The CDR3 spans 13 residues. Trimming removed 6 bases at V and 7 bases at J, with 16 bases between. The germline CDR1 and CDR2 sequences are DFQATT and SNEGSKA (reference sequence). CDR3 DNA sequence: TGCAGTGCCGCTACGGGGGATCGGCAGCCCCAGCATTTT. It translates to CSAATGDRQPQHF.